This TCR beta chain was recovered during a study of vaccination effects on CD4 cells after COVID-19. The assay was immunoSEQ multiplex PCR, and TCRdb's table has in-frame clones only and misses some. The profile shows about 63,000 clones, about 71% of them singletons. ViraFEST used viral peptide pools to expand antigen-specific CD4+ T cells before sequencing. Subsequent to 10 days of culture, CD4+ T cells were isolated. Nucleocapsid antibodies were negative in the vaccine recipients, who had never had SARS-CoV-2 infection. This CDR3 contains 15 residues. Trimming pared 5 bases from V and 2 bases from J, leaving 15 bases between. CDR1 and CDR2 from the germline V gene are SGHNT and YENEEA. Note on this clone: Antigen unknown.

This chain uses TRBV11-3 with TRBJ2-5, with a tentative D call TRBD2 (6 bases). The source was CD4+ T cells from PBMCs cultured with HCoV-OC43 spike peptides, collected before COVID-19 vaccination. The subset is: HCoV-OC43 spike overlapping peptide pool stimulation. The sequence derives from a human donor who received a COVID-19 vaccine. The DNA for the CDR3 is TGTGCCAGCAGCCCCCGAGGAGGGCTACAAGAGACCCAGTACTTC. Its protein product is CASSPRGGLQETQYF.